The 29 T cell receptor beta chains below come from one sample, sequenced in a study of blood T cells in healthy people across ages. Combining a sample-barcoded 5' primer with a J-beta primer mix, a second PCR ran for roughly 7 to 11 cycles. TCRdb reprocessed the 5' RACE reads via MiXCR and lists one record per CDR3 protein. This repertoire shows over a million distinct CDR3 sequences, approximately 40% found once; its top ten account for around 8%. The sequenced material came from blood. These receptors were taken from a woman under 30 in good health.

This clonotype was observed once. The CDR3 protein is CASSDLANTEAFF. The CDR3 coding sequence is TGTGCCAGCAGTGACCTAGCGAACACTGAAGCTTTCTTT. V and J are TRBV6-5 and TRBJ1-1, with unresolved D. Germline loops: CDR1 MNHEY, CDR2 SVGAGI. V shed 5 bases and J shed 1 base, with 8 bases lying between them. The length of the CDR3 is 13 residues.

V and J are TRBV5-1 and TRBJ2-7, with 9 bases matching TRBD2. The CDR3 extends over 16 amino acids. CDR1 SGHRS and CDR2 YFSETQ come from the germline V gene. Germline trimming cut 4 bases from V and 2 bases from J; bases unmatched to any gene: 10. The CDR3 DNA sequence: TGCGCCAGCAGCAACAATGTAGCTAGCGGGGCCTACGAGCAGTACTTC. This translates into CASSNNVASGAYEQYF.

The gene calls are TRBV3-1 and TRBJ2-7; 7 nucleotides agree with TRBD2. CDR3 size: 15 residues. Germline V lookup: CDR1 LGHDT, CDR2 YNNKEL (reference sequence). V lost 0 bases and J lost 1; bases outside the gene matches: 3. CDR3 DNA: TGTGCCAGCAGCCAAGAGGGGAGGGAGTCCTACGAGCAGTACTTC. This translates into CASSQEGRESYEQYF.

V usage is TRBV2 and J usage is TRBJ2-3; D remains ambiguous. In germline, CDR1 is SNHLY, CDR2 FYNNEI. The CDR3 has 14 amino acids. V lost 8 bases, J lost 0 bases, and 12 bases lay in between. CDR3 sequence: CASGSLYSTDTQYF. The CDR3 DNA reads TGTGCCAGCGGTTCCCTATATAGCACAGATACGCAGTATTTT.

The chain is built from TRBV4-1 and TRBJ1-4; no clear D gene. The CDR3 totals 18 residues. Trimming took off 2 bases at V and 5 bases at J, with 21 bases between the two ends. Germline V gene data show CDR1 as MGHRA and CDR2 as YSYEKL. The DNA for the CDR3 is TGCGCCAGCAGCCAAAGTTTCAGCGTTGTTGTGGGGAATGAAAAACTGTTTTTT. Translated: CASSQSFSVVVGNEKLFF.

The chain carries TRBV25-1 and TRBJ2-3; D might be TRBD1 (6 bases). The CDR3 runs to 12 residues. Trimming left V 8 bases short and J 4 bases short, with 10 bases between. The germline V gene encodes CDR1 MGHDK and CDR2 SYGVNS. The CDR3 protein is CASSDSPDTQYF. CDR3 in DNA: TGTGCCAGCTCGGACAGCCCAGATACGCAGTATTTT.

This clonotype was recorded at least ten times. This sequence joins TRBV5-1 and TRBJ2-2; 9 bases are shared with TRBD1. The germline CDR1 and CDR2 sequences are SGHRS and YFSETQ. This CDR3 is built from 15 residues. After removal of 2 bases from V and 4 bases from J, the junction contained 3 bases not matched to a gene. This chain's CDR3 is CASSFGQGSTGELFF. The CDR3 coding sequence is TGCGCCAGCAGCTTTGGACAGGGGAGCACCGGGGAGCTGTTTTTT.

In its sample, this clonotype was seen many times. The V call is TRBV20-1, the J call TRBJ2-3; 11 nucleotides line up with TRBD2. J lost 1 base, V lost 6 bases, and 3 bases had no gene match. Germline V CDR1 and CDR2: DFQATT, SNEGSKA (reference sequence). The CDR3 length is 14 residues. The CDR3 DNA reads TGCAGTGCAGGACTAGCGGGCCGCACAGATACGCAGTATTTT. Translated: CSAGLAGRTDTQYF.

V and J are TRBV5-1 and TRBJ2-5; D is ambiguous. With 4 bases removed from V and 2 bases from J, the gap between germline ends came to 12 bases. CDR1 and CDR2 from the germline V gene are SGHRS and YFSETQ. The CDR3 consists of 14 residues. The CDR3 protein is CASSRRKAQETQYF. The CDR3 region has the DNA TGCGCCAGCAGCCGTAGGAAAGCTCAAGAGACCCAGTACTTC.

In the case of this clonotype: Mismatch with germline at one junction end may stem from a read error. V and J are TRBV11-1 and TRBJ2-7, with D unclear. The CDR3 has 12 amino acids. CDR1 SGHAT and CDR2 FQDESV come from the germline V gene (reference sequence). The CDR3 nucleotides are TGTGCCGGCAGCTTAAACGCCTACGAGCAGTACTTC. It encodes CAGSLNAYEQYF.

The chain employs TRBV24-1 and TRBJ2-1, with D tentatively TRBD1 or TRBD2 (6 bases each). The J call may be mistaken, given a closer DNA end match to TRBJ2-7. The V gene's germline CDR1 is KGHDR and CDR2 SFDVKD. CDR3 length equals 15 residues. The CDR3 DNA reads TGTGCCACCAGTGGGGGGGCTTCGTCCTACAATGAGCAGTACTTC. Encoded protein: CATSGGASSYNEQYF.

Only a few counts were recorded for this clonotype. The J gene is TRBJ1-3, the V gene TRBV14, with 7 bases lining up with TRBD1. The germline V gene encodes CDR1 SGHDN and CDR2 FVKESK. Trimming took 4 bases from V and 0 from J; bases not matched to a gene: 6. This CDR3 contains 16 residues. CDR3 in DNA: TGTGCCAGCAGCCCGGGACAGTCGAGCTCTGGAAACACCATATATTTT. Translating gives CASSPGQSSSGNTIYF.

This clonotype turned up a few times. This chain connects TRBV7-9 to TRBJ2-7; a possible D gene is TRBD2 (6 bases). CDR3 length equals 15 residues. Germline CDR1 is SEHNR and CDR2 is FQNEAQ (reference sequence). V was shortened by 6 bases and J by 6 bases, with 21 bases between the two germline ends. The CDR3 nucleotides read TGTGCCAGCAGACCTGCGGGGAGCCTCTCGAGCGAGCAGTACTTC. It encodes CASRPAGSLSSEQYF.

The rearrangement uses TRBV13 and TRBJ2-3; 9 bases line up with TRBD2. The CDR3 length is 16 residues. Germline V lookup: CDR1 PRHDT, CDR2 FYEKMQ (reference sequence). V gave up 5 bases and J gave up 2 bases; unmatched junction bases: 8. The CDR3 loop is CASSIVTSGSTDTQYF. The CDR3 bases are TGTGCCAGCAGCATAGTAACTAGCGGGTCCACAGATACGCAGTATTTT.

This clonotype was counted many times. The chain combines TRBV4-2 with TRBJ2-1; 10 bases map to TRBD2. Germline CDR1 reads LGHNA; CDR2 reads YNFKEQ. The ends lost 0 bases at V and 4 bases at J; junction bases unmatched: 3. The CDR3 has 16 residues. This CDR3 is CASSQDLAGVYNEQFF. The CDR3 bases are TGTGCCAGCAGCCAAGATCTAGCGGGGGTATACAATGAGCAGTTCTTC.

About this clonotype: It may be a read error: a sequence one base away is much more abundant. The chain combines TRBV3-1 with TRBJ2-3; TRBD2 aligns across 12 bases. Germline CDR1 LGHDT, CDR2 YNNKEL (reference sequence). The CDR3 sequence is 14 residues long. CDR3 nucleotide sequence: TGTGCCAGCGGGACTAGCGGGTTCTCAGATATGCAGTATTTT. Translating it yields CASGTSGFSDMQYF.

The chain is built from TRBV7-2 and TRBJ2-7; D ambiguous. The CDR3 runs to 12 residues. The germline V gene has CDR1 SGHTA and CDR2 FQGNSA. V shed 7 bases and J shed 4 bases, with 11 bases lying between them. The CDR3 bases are TGTGCCAGCACGGACGATTATTACGAGCAGTACTTC. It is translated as CASTDDYYEQYF.

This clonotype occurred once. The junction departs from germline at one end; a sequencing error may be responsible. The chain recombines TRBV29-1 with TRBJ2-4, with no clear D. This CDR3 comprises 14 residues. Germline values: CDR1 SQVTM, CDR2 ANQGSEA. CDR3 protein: CSVEGDIAKNVQYF. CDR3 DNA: TGCAGCGTTGAAGGGGATATAGCCAAAAACGTTCAGTACTTC.

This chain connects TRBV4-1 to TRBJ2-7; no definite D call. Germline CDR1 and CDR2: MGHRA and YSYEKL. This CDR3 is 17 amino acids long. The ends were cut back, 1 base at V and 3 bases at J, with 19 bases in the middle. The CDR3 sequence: CASSQVAGTSPHYEQYF. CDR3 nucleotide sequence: TGCGCCAGCAGCCAAGTCGCAGGTACTTCCCCCCACTACGAGCAGTACTTC.

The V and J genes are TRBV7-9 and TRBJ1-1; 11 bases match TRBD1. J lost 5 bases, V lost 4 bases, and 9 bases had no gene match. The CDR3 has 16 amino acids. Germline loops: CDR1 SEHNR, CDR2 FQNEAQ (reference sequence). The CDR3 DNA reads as TGTGCCAGCAGCTCGGACAGGGGGCCCTGGGGAACTGAAGCTTTCTTT. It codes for CASSSDRGPWGTEAFF.

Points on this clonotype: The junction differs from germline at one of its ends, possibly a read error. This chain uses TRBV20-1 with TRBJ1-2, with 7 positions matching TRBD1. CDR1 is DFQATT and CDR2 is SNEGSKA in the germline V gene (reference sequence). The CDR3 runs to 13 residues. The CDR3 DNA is TGCGGTGCTTCCGAACAGGGGACGAGGGGCTACACCTTC. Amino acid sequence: CGASEQGTRGYTF.

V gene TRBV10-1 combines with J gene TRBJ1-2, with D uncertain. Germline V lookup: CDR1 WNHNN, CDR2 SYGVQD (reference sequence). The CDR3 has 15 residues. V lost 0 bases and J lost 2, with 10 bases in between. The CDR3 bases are TGCGCCAGCAGTGAGTCGGGAGACTGGAACTATGGCTACACCTTC. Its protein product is CASSESGDWNYGYTF.

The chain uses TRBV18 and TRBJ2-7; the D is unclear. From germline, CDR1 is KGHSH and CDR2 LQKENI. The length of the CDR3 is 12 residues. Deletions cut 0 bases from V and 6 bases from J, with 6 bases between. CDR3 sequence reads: CASSPPLSEQYF. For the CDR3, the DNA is TGTGCCAGCTCACCACCGCTGTCCGAGCAGTACTTC.

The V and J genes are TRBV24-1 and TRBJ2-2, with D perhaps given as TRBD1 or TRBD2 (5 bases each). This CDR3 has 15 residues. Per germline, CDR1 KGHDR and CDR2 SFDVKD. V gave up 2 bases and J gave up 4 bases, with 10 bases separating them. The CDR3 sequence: CATSDSGRSTGELFF. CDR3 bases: TGTGCCACCAGTGATTCGGGACGGAGCACCGGGGAGCTGTTTTTT.

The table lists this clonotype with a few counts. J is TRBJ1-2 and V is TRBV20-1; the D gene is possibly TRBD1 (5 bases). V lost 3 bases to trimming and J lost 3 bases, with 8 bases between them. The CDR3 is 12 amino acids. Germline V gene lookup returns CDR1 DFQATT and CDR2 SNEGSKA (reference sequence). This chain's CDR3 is CSASRGDYGYTF. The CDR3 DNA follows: TGCAGTGCTAGTAGGGGCGACTATGGCTACACCTTC.

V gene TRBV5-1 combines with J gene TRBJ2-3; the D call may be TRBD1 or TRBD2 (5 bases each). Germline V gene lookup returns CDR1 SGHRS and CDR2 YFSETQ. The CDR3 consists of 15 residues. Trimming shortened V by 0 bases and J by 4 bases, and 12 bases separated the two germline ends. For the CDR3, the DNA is TGCGCCAGCAGCTTGGATCAGGGACGCGCAGATACGCAGTATTTT. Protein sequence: CASSLDQGRADTQYF.

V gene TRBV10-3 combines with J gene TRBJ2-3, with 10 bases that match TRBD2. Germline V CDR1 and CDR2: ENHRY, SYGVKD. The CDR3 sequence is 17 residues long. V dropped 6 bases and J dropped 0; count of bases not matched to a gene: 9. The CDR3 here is CAISNSGGSPSTDTQYF. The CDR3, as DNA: TGTGCCATCAGCAATAGCGGGGGGTCGCCTAGCACAGATACGCAGTATTTT.

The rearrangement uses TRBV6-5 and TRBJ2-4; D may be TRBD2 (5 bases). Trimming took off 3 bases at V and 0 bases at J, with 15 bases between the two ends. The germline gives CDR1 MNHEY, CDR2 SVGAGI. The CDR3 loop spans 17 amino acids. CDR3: CASSYSINRGAKNIQYF. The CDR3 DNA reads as TGTGCCAGCAGTTATTCGATAAACCGGGGAGCCAAAAACATTCAGTACTTC.

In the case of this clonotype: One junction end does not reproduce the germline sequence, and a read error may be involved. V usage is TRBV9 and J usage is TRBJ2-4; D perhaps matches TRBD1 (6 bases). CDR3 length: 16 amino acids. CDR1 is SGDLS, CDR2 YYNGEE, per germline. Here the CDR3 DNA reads TGTGCCAACAGCGCCCGGACAGACGGAGCCAAAAACATTCAGTACTTC. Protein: CANSARTDGAKNIQYF.